The 16 T cell receptor beta chains below were found in one sample sequenced in a study of blood T cell repertoires in COVID-19. Assay used: immunoSEQ multiplex PCR; TCRdb lists only in-frame clones, some missing. The sample holds around 200,000 clones; roughly 84% are singletons and the top ten take roughly 5%. Specimen: peripheral blood. The receptors were sampled from a woman over 75 with acute or convalescent COVID-19.

In the case of this clone: The identical CDR3 is also encoded by other nucleotide sequences in the sample. This chain links TRBV18 with TRBJ1-1, with D possibly TRBD1 on 5 matching bases. The germline V gene has CDR1 KGHSH and CDR2 LQKENI. CDR3 length: 14 amino acids. Deletions cut 2 bases from V and 1 base from J, with 8 bases between. DNA for the CDR3: TGTGCCAGCTCACCAGGGCAGGGGAACACTGAAGCTTTCTTT. Protein sequence: CASSPGQGNTEAFF.

The chain links TRBV12-3 or TRBV12-4 to TRBJ1-6; D remains ambiguous. CDR3 length equals 13 residues. Trimming pared 3 bases from V and 7 bases from J, leaving 7 bases between. CDR3 residues: CASSFRQNSPLHF. The CDR3 nucleotides read TGTGCCAGCAGTTTCAGGCAAAATTCACCCCTCCACTTT.

The genes are TRBV5-4 and TRBJ1-2; no clear D. CDR3 length: 15 residues. Trimming stripped 0 bases from V and 3 bases from J, with 12 bases between. Per germline, CDR1 SGHNT and CDR2 YYREEE (reference sequence). Here the CDR3 DNA reads TGTGCCAGCAGCTTGGTCCGGGGTTGGGACTATGGCTACACCTTC. This codes for CASSLVRGWDYGYTF.

The J gene is TRBJ1-4, the V gene TRBV15, with D hard to call. Looked up from germline, CDR1 is LNHNV and CDR2 is YYDKDF (reference sequence). The CDR3 covers 15 residues. V lost 0 bases to trimming and J lost 2 bases, with 7 bases between them. The CDR3 nucleotides are TGTGCCACCAGCAGAGATTACCAGACTAATGAAAAACTGTTTTTT. Amino acids: CATSRDYQTNEKLFF.

This chain connects TRBV9 to TRBJ1-3; D unresolved. V was shortened by 4 bases and J by 3 bases, with 14 bases between the two germline ends. The germline gives CDR1 SGDLS, CDR2 YYNGEE. CDR3 length: 15 amino acids. For the CDR3, the DNA is TGTGCCAGCAGCCCGGACTCCAGAGGTGGAAACACCATATATTTT. Translated, it gives CASSPDSRGGNTIYF. Complete variable domain (other parts from reference TRBV9 and TRBJ1-3): DSGVTQTPKHLITATGQRVTLRCSPRSGDLSVYWYQQSLDQGLQFLIQYYNGEERAKGNILERFSAQQFPDLHSELNLSSLELGDSALYFCASSPDSRGGNTIYFGEGSWLTVV.

The CDR3 DNA reads as TGTGCCAGTAGTATAGAGCAGGGCCCCTACGAGCAGTACTTC. Its translation is CASSIEQGPYEQYF. The genes are TRBV19 and TRBJ2-7; tentative D call: TRBD1 (5 bases). Looked up from germline, CDR1 is LNHDA and CDR2 is SQIVND (reference sequence). The CDR3 runs to 14 residues. V gave up 0 bases and J gave up 2 bases, with 8 bases separating them.

This chain joins TRBV11-2 and TRBJ1-5; D is uncertain. CDR3 length: 13 amino acids. V was pared by 3 bases and J by 9 bases, with 12 bases between. Germline CDR1 and CDR2: SGHAT and FQNNGV. Written as DNA, the CDR3 is TGTGCCAGCAGCTTCGGGGAGAAGGGGCCCCAGCATTTT. Translating gives CASSFGEKGPQHF.

The gene calls are TRBV30 and TRBJ2-1, with D unresolved. The CDR3 runs 16 residues. Per germline, CDR1 GTSNPN and CDR2 SVGIG (reference sequence). The V end was cut by 4 bases, the J end by 8 bases, with 24 bases between. Here the CDR3 DNA reads TGTGCCTGGAAATCTCCCCGGAGCCCAAACCGGGATGAGCAGTTCTTC. It translates to CAWKSPRSPNRDEQFF. Together with reference TRBV30 and TRBJ2-1, the CDR3 gives the full variable domain: SQTIHQWPATLVQPVGSPLSLECTVEGTSNPNLYWYRQAAGRGLQLLFYSVGIGQISSEVPQNLSASRPQDRQFILSSKKLLLSDSGFYLCAWKSPRSPNRDEQFFGPGTRLTVL.

This clone was observed a handful of times. The V gene is TRBV18, the J gene TRBJ2-1; 15 bases align to TRBD2. The V gene's germline CDR1 is KGHSH and CDR2 LQKENI. The CDR3 contains 15 residues. Losses at the gene ends were 6 bases for V and 8 bases for J; bases not matched to a gene: 5. The CDR3 reads CASSPGTSGRHEQFF. The DNA of the CDR3 is TGTGCCAGCTCGCCGGGGACTAGCGGGAGGCATGAGCAGTTCTTC.

The chain combines TRBV10-3 with TRBJ2-2, with D maybe TRBD1 (6 bases). The CDR3 is 14 amino acids. Trimming took off 6 bases at V and 5 bases at J, with 13 bases between the two ends. CDR1 is ENHRY and CDR2 is SYGVKD in the germline V gene. The DNA of the CDR3 is TGTGCCATCAGCTCACAAACAGGGACCGGGGAGCTGTTTTTT. Amino acids: CAISSQTGTGELFF.

The chain combines TRBV20-1 with TRBJ2-1, with no clear D. V lost 3 bases and J 3 bases, leaving 18 bases between the germline ends. The CDR3 is 16 residues long. CDR1 and CDR2 from the germline V gene are DFQATT and SNEGSKA (reference sequence). The CDR3 DNA is TGCAGTGCTAGTCAGTTCCCTGGGCTGATCTACAATGAGCAGTTCTTC. Protein: CSASQFPGLIYNEQFF.

This chain links TRBV6-6 with TRBJ1-4; D uncertain. The V and J ends lost 6 bases and 4 bases respectively, with 18 bases between them. Germline V gene lookup returns CDR1 MNHNY and CDR2 SVGAGI (reference sequence). The CDR3 runs to 16 residues. CDR3 protein: CASRDSSGEYNEKLFF. The CDR3, as DNA: TGTGCCAGCAGAGACTCGAGCGGCGAATATAATGAAAAACTGTTTTTT.

The chain is built from TRBV4-1 and TRBJ1-6; D is unresolved. Germline CDR1 is MGHRA and CDR2 is YSYEKL. Trimming shortened V by 2 bases and J by 0 bases, and 8 bases separated the two germline ends. The CDR3 is made up of 16 amino acids. The CDR3 loop reads CASSQLALSYNSPLHF. CDR3 nucleotide sequence: TGCGCCAGCAGCCAATTGGCCCTCTCCTATAATTCACCCCTCCACTTT.

The chain joins TRBV25-1 to TRBJ1-3; a weak D match, TRBD1 (6 bases). Trimming pared 5 bases from V and 2 bases from J, leaving 13 bases between. This CDR3 spans 15 amino acids. The V gene's germline CDR1 is MGHDK and CDR2 SYGVNS. CDR3 DNA: TGTGCCAGCAGTAGGTACAGGGACGCTGGAAACACCATATATTTT. Translated: CASSRYRDAGNTIYF. Based on the CDR3 plus reference TRBV25-1 and TRBJ1-3, the full variable domain is EADIYQTPRYLVIGTGKKITLECSQTMGHDKMYWYQQDPGMELHLIHYSYGVNSTEKGDLSSESTVSRIRTEHFPLTLESARPSHTSQYLCASSRYRDAGNTIYFGEGSWLTVV.

The CDR3 region is CASSLGQGYGNQPQHF. The CDR3 nucleotides read TGTGCCAGCAGCTTAGGCCAGGGGTACGGCAATCAGCCCCAGCATTTT. V gene TRBV7-9 combines with J gene TRBJ1-5, with D perhaps TRBD1 (6 bases). Germline-derived CDR1 and CDR2 are SEHNR and FQNEAQ (reference sequence). This CDR3 is 16 amino acids long. With 1 base removed from V and 2 bases from J, the gap between germline ends came to 12 bases.

V gene TRBV11-2 combines with J gene TRBJ2-7; 10 bases match TRBD1. The ends lost 5 bases at V and 2 bases at J; junction bases unmatched: 6. This CDR3 is built from 15 residues. CDR1 and CDR2 (germline): SGHAT, FQNNGV. CDR3 loop: CASSPDRGGPYEQYF. CDR3 sequence (DNA): TGTGCCAGCAGCCCGGACAGGGGGGGCCCCTACGAGCAGTACTTC.